This is a list of T cell receptor beta chains from one sample in a study of T cell changes during pregnancy in multiple sclerosis. The assay was immunoSEQ multiplex PCR, and TCRdb's table has in-frame clones only and misses some. The sample has approximately 11,000 clones, more than 75% seen once. This specimen consisted of CD8+ T cells from peripheral blood mononuclear cells, obtained after pregnancy. These receptor sequences come from a female donor in good health, enrolled as a control in a pregnancy study. Both conserved end residues are part of each CDR3. The D gene is left open where the match is weak. Clone sizes are given selectively: once, few, many, or a class where the clone is expanded.

CDR3 length | clone size | J gene | V gene | D gene | CDR3 protein | CDR3 DNA
15 | - | TRBJ2-1 | TRBV7-2 | TRBD2 | CASSPPSGEGDEQFF | TGTGCCAGCAGCCCCCCTAGCGGGGAAGGGGATGAGCAGTTCTTC
15 | - | TRBJ2-7 | TRBV7-5 | - | CARSLGTENSYEQYF | TGTGCCAGAAGCCTGGGGACAGAGAACTCCTACGAGCAGTACTTC
14 | - | TRBJ2-7 | TRBV19 | TRBD1 | CASSRDRESNEQYF | TGTGCCAGTAGCCGGGACAGGGAATCCAACGAGCAGTACTTC
15 | - | TRBJ2-3 | TRBV6-5 | TRBD1 | CASSYSGTGGDTQYF | TGTGCCAGCAGTTACTCAGGGACAGGGGGGGATACGCAGTATTTT
13 | - | TRBJ1-2 | TRBV11-2 | TRBD1 | CASSLQGAWGYTF | TGTGCCAGCAGCTTACAGGGGGCCTGGGGCTACACCTTC
16 | - | TRBJ2-7 | TRBV4-1 | - | CASSQGAGSFVYEQYF | TGCGCCAGCAGCCAAGGGGCAGGGTCGTTTGTCTACGAGCAGTACTTC
14 | medium-sized | TRBJ2-1 | TRBV5-4 | - | CASSLLDSYNEQFF | TGTGCCAGCAGCTTACTAGACTCCTACAATGAGCAGTTCTTC
15 | - | TRBJ1-2 | TRBV19 | TRBD1 | CASSNEGALTGGYTF | TGTGCCAGTAGTAACGAGGGGGCGCTCACCGGGGGCTACACCTTC
13 | once | TRBJ2-1 | TRBV7-3 | TRBD2 | CASSLPGGDEQFF | TGTGCCAGCAGCTTACCGGGGGGGGATGAGCAGTTCTTC
20 | - | TRBJ2-2 | TRBV28 | TRBD2 | CASSLLTLAGPRWGTGELFF | TGTGCCAGCAGTCTCCTCACACTAGCGGGCCCCCGCTGGGGCACCGGGGAGCTGTTTTTT
14 | - | TRBJ2-2 | TRBV13 | TRBD1 | CASSSLGGGGELFF | TGTGCCAGCAGCTCCCTAGGGGGCGGCGGGGAGCTGTTTTTT
14 | - | TRBJ2-1 | TRBV18 | - | CASSLMTIGDEQFF | TGTGCCAGCTCACTTATGACTATTGGGGATGAGCAGTTCTTC
13 | - | TRBJ1-1 | TRBV10-1 | - | CASRDTKNTEAFF | TGCGCCAGCAGGGACACCAAGAACACTGAAGCTTTCTTT
14 | medium-sized | TRBJ2-3 | TRBV6-4 | TRBD2 | CASSLAGGTDTQYF | TGTGCCAGCAGTCTAGCGGGGGGCACAGATACGCAGTATTTT
17 | once | TRBJ2-1 | TRBV6-4 | TRBD2 | CASSAVTSGSSYNEQFF | TGTGCCAGCAGTGCTGTGACTAGCGGGAGCTCCTACAATGAGCAGTTCTTC
16 | large | TRBJ2-7 | TRBV5-4 | TRBD2 | CASSLWGAGEFDEQYF | TGTGCCAGCAGCTTATGGGGAGCGGGGGAGTTTGACGAGCAGTACTTC
15 | medium-sized | TRBJ2-5 | TRBV19 | TRBD2 | CASSKTSGGFETQYF | TGTGCCAGTAGCAAGACTAGCGGGGGGTTTGAGACCCAGTACTTC
15 | - | TRBJ2-2 | TRBV6-4 | TRBD2 | CASSGTSGNTGELFF | TGTGCCAGCAGTGGGACTAGCGGGAACACCGGGGAGCTGTTTTTT
17 | - | TRBJ2-3 | TRBV9 | TRBD2 | CASSYTSGGYLTDTQYF | TGTGCCAGCAGCTACACTAGCGGGGGATACCTCACAGATACGCAGTATTTT
14 | - | TRBJ2-4 | TRBV2 | TRBD2 | CARALAGGHDIQYF | TGTGCCAGGGCACTAGCGGGGGGCCATGACATTCAGTACTTC
17 | once | TRBJ2-7 | TRBV5-4 | TRBD2 | CASSTGLAGGLLYEQYF | TGTGCCAGCAGCACGGGACTAGCGGGGGGCCTCCTCTACGAGCAGTACTTC
15 | - | TRBJ2-2 | TRBV18 | - | CASSPPAGVAGELFF | TGTGCCAGCTCACCCCCGGCAGGGGTCGCCGGGGAGCTGTTTTTT
13 | medium-sized | TRBJ1-6 | TRBV25-1 | - | CASSGRRHSPLHF | TGTGCCAGCAGTGGGAGGCGGCATTCACCCCTCCACTTT
15 | - | TRBJ1-1 | TRBV2 | - | CASRREEGVNTEAFF | TGTGCCAGCAGACGAGAAGAGGGGGTGAACACTGAAGCTTTCTTT
17 | once | TRBJ2-7 | TRBV15 | - | CATSRGVRGAGLYEQYF | TGTGCCACCAGCAGAGGTGTCAGGGGGGCCGGATTGTACGAGCAGTACTTC
11 | - | TRBJ2-5 | TRBV6-5 | - | CASSSRVSQYF | TGTGCCAGCAGCTCCCGGGTTTCCCAGTACTTC